Listed below are T cell receptor beta chains from one sample, sequenced in a study of T-cell memory formation after mild COVID-19. TCRdb processed the 5' RACE reads anew with MiXCR; each CDR3 protein has one entry. The repertoire includes hundreds of thousands of distinct CDR3 sequences, 20% to 25% of them detected once, and 8.4% sits in the top ten. The material sequenced was PBMCs or a T cell subset sorted from them (not recorded which). These receptors were collected from an adult woman who had mild COVID-19 (a few samples of this study predate the infection). Cell type and time point are not known. Both conserved end residues are part of each CDR3. D genes are given only for firm matches. Size is stated for part of the rows, as once, few or many counts, or as a class when the clone is expanded.

>TRBD1|TRBV24-1|.|TRBJ2-5
CATSDYQGQQETQYF
TGTGCCACCAGTGATTATCAGGGACAGCAAGAGACCCAGTACTTC
>.|TRBV9|.|TRBJ1-2
CASSVERRGGGYTF
TGTGCCAGCAGCGTTGAGAGACGGGGTGGTGGCTACACCTTC
>TRBD1|TRBV12-3/TRBV12-4|.|TRBJ1-5
CASSLATGAVPPQHF
TGTGCCAGCAGTTTAGCGACAGGGGCAGTACCTCCCCAGCATTTT
>TRBD2|TRBV6-4|many|TRBJ2-3
CASSATSGGSDTQYF
TGTGCCAGCAGTGCGACTAGCGGGGGATCAGATACGCAGTATTTT
>.|TRBV30|.|TRBJ1-1
CAWNGEMNTEAFF
TGTGCCTGGAATGGGGAGATGAACACTGAAGCTTTCTTT
>.|TRBV6-2/TRBV6-3|.|TRBJ1-2
CASRRDNYGYTF
TGTGCCAGCAGGCGGGACAACTATGGCTACACCTTC
>TRBD2|TRBV11-2|few|TRBJ2-1
CASSLVASGRAREQFF
TGTGCCAGCAGCTTAGTTGCTAGCGGGAGGGCCCGGGAGCAGTTCTTC
>TRBD1|TRBV2|.|TRBJ1-1
CASSGPGQGNTEAFF
TGTGCCAGCAGTGGGCCGGGACAGGGAAACACTGAAGCTTTCTTT
>.|TRBV19|few|TRBJ2-7
CASSTLEGVSYEQYF
TGTGCCAGTAGTACCCTAGAGGGGGTCTCCTACGAGCAGTACTTC
>.|TRBV5-4|.|TRBJ2-1
CASSFFRNEQFF
TGTGCCAGCAGCTTTTTTAGGAATGAGCAGTTCTTC
>.|TRBV7-3|.|TRBJ2-3
CASSLTVGPDTQYF
TGTGCCAGCAGCTTAACGGTGGGACCAGATACGCAGTATTTT
>TRBD2|TRBV10-3|few|TRBJ2-3
CAIRQLGLAGESSTDTQYF
TGTGCCATCAGACAATTGGGACTAGCGGGGGAGTCTAGCACAGATACGCAGTATTTT
>.|TRBV20-1|.|TRBJ2-1
CSVDRARQSSYNEQFF
TGCAGTGTTGATAGGGCGAGACAGAGCTCCTACAATGAGCAGTTCTTC
>TRBD1|TRBV7-9|.|TRBJ1-2
CASSSTGGPYRYTF
TGTGCCAGCAGTTCGACAGGGGGCCCCTATCGCTACACCTTC
>.|TRBV7-2|.|TRBJ2-7
CASSPPSVREQYF
TGTGCCAGCAGCCCACCGTCGGTGCGTGAGCAGTACTTC
>TRBD2|TRBV12-5|.|TRBJ2-7
CASGLSTSGRSYEQYF
TGTGCTAGTGGTTTGTCGACTAGCGGGCGCTCCTACGAGCAGTACTTC
>.|TRBV7-2|many|TRBJ2-7
CASSLVAGASYEQYF
TGTGCCAGCAGCTTAGTCGCAGGGGCCTCCTACGAGCAGTACTTC
>TRBD2|TRBV12-3/TRBV12-4|few|TRBJ2-2
CASYKAGATGELFF
TGTGCCTCCTACAAGGCGGGAGCCACCGGGGAGCTGTTTTTT
>.|TRBV24-1|few|TRBJ1-1
CATEDSMNTEAFF
TGTGCCACCGAGGACAGCATGAACACTGAAGCTTTCTTT
>TRBD2|TRBV29-1|.|TRBJ2-3
CSGGYGRSPDTQYF
TGCAGCGGGGGATACGGGAGGAGCCCAGATACGCAGTATTTT
>.|TRBV4-1|.|TRBJ2-3
CASSQIDLVSTDTQYF
TGCGCCAGCAGCCAGATTGACCTAGTAAGCACAGATACGCAGTATTTT
>.|TRBV19|.|TRBJ1-1
CASGSYGGTEAFF
TGTGCCAGTGGCTCTTATGGGGGCACTGAAGCTTTCTTT
>.|TRBV24-1|few|TRBJ1-1
CATSGQGEAFF
TGTGCCACCAGTGGGCAGGGTGAAGCTTTCTTT
>.|TRBV10-3|.|TRBJ2-2
CAISEGWTAGELFF
TGTGCCATCAGTGAGGGTTGGACGGCCGGGGAGCTGTTTTTT
>.|TRBV20-1|.|TRBJ1-1
CSANREGSTEAFF
TGCAGTGCTAACAGGGAAGGGAGCACTGAAGCTTTCTTT
>TRBD2|TRBV5-1|.|TRBJ2-1
CASSPGLAGARSYNEQFF
TGCGCCAGCAGCCCTGGACTAGCGGGAGCCCGCTCCTACAATGAGCAGTTCTTC
>.|TRBV5-1|many|TRBJ2-1
CASSFGIRASSYNEQFF
TGCGCCAGCAGCTTTGGAATAAGGGCCAGCTCCTACAATGAGCAGTTCTTC
>TRBD1|TRBV30|.|TRBJ1-6
CAWSVPDRGIRTLHF
TGTGCCTGGAGTGTACCCGACAGGGGGATCAGAACCCTCCACTTT
>.|TRBV7-3|many|TRBJ2-1
CASSRGPGVGENEQFF
TGTGCCAGCAGCCGGGGGCCGGGAGTGGGTGAAAATGAGCAGTTCTTC
>.|TRBV7-6|few|TRBJ1-4
CASSLAQGTHEKLFF
TGTGCCAGCAGCTTAGCGCAGGGGACCCATGAAAAACTGTTTTTT
>.|TRBV30|few|TRBJ1-6
CAWSQQNIGNSPLHF
TGTGCCTGGAGTCAACAGAACATAGGAAATTCACCCCTCCACTTT
>TRBD2|TRBV9|few|TRBJ2-2
CASSAVGLARTGELFF
TGTGCCAGCAGCGCAGTCGGACTAGCACGCACCGGGGAGCTGTTTTTT
>.|TRBV4-3|.|TRBJ2-2
CASSQDFGGAGELFF
TGCGCCAGCAGCCAAGATTTCGGGGGAGCCGGGGAGCTGTTTTTT
>.|TRBV7-3|.|TRBJ2-3
CASSQSSADTQYF
TGTGCCAGCAGCCAGAGTAGCGCGGATACGCAGTATTTT
>TRBD1|TRBV11-3|.|TRBJ2-6
CASSSGQVNSGANVLTF
TGTGCCAGCAGCTCGGGACAGGTTAACTCTGGGGCCAACGTCCTGACTTTC
>TRBD2|TRBV30|.|TRBJ2-5
CAWGGTSGRVSETQYF
TGTGCCTGGGGGGGAACTAGCGGGAGAGTATCAGAGACCCAGTACTTC
>TRBD1|TRBV5-6|once|TRBJ2-1
CASSLVYRGNNEQFF
TGTGCCAGCAGCTTGGTCTACAGGGGTAACAATGAGCAGTTCTTC
>.|TRBV15|.|TRBJ1-1
CATSRDRSGNTEAFF
TGTGCCACCAGCAGAGATCGATCAGGGAACACTGAAGCTTTCTTT
>TRBD1|TRBV12-3/TRBV12-4|many|TRBJ2-5
CASSLSDRRETQYF
TGTGCCAGCAGTCTCTCGGACAGGAGGGAGACCCAGTACTTC
>.|TRBV4-2|.|TRBJ2-3
CASSQELRSSDTQYF
TGTGCCAGCAGCCAAGAGTTGAGAAGTTCGGATACGCAGTATTTT
>.|TRBV10-3|.|TRBJ2-5
CAISESRDRYQETQYF
TGTGCCATCAGTGAATCGCGGGACCGGTACCAAGAGACCCAGTACTTC
>.|TRBV7-6|.|TRBJ2-4
CASSAGDGKNIQYF
TGTGCCAGCAGCGCAGGAGATGGTAAAAACATTCAGTACTTC
>.|TRBV7-9|many|TRBJ2-5
CASSLFLTGAETQYF
TGTGCCAGCAGCTTATTCCTTACGGGAGCAGAGACCCAGTACTTC
>.|TRBV5-8|few|TRBJ1-5
CASSLSAGYQPQHF
TGTGCCAGCAGCTTAAGCGCGGGTTATCAGCCCCAGCATTTT